The entry below describes one T cell receptor beta chain. Germline V gene sequence: CDR1 SGDLS, CDR2 YYNGEE. V shed 2 bases and J 4 bases; nucleotides not matched to a gene: 15. The CDR3 is 18 amino acids. The data belong to a study of T cell changes during pregnancy in multiple sclerosis. Profiled with immunoSEQ multiplex PCR; TCRdb holds only in-frame clones, not every one. The table shows 40,000 to 60,000 clones, with approximately 94% occurring only once. This specimen consisted of CD4+ T cells from peripheral blood mononuclear cells, obtained in the third trimester of pregnancy. The genes are TRBV9 and TRBJ2-7; TRBD2 matches at 10 bases. The TCR originated in a female donor with multiple sclerosis, enrolled in a pregnancy study. The CDR3 DNA reads as TGTGCCAGCAGCGTTAGTTCTAGCGGGAGAACGGGAGGGTACGAGCAGTACTTC. Translating it yields CASSVSSSGRTGGYEQYF. The full variable domain, with the rest looked up from reference TRBV9 and TRBJ2-7, is DSGVTQTPKHLITATGQRVTLRCSPRSGDLSVYWYQQSLDQGLQFLIQYYNGEERAKGNILERFSAQQFPDLHSELNLSSLELGDSALYFCASSVSSSGRTGGYEQYFGPGTRLTVT.